This T cell receptor beta chain was sequenced during a study of blood T cell repertoires in COVID-19. Across the study: Specimens from acute and convalescent COVID-19 originated in the United States, Italy and Spain. The cDNA or gDNA used as material had been derived from T cells, B-cell-depleted T cells, or PBMCs.

Patients of the Seattle cohort, enrolled during active infection, were followed longitudinally. Germline values: CDR1 MNHEY, CDR2 SVGAGI. J lost 5 bases, V lost 2 bases, and 7 bases had no gene match. This CDR3 region has 16 residues. In the study's own analysis: Reference gene primer amplification in the assay estimated nucleated cell counts. Assay: immunoSEQ multiplex PCR; the TCRdb copy retains only in-frame clones and omits some. Clonal size and the V and J genes are those of that table, whereas D and trimming came from the DNA. The sample has more than 80,000 clones, around 85% seen once; the top ten hold around 16%.

V and J are TRBV6-5 and TRBJ1-1; 11 bases are a match to TRBD1. The TCR originated in a woman in her sixties with COVID-19, enrolled during active disease. The sequencing input was peripheral blood. CDR3 DNA: TGTGCCAGCAGTTACCACTACGGACAGGGGGCGACTGAAGCTTTCTTT. Protein: CASSYHYGQGATEAFF.